This T cell receptor (beta chain) was sequenced during a study of cytomegalovirus exposure and HLA in healthy donors. The PCR ran on 60 Vbeta and 13 Jbeta primers. Assay: immunoSEQ multiplex PCR; the TCRdb copy retains only in-frame clones and omits some. There are over 80,000 clones in the sample; about four fifths occur only once, and more than 5% lies in the top ten. With respect to this clone: Its specificity is not known.

Study-level findings and limits: The authors enumerated 150 to 200 TCR beta chains as linked to cytomegalovirus. It was likely that a cluster of highly shared sequence variants was a sequencing artifact.

Looked up from germline, CDR1 is MNHEY and CDR2 is SVGAGI. V lost 5 bases and J 1 base, leaving 14 bases between the germline ends. The CDR3 is 15 amino acids. The source material was PBMCs. J is TRBJ1-1 and V is TRBV6-5; maybe TRBD1 (5 bases). This TCR was sampled from a middle-aged man in good health and CMV-seropositive. CDR3 DNA: TGTGCCAGCAGTCAATACCGGGGGGGGAACACTGAAGCTTTCTTT. Residues: CASSQYRGGNTEAFF.